The 12 T cell receptor beta chains below all came from one sample that was sequenced in a study of T cell clusters in autoimmune cytopenias (dated by TCRdb to between 2018 and 2020). Per sample, 250 ng of peripheral blood genomic DNA, approximately 37,500 genome equivalents, was used for TRB amplification. Instrument on record: Illumina MiSeq. Multiplex PCR with a touch-down protocol amplified TRB rearrangements, with the TRB-A and TRB-B primer pools combined in a single tube. Through TCRdb reprocessing, the reads give one entry per CDR3 protein sequence; DNA is omitted. The sample table holds some 12,000 distinct CDR3 sequences. 3% to 3.5% of the sample goes to the ten largest clones. This same sample was also part of a study on T cell repertoires in aging, cancer and after chemotherapy.

The sample taken for sequencing was peripheral blood. Source of these receptors: a human donor in good health.

The V gene is TRBV29-1, the J gene TRBJ1-2; with no DNA, the TCRdb D assignment of TRBD1 cannot be verified. Germline values: CDR1 SQVTM, CDR2 ANQGSEA. The length of the CDR3 is 13 residues. This chain's CDR3 is CSVTGTGGRGYTF.

The chain uses TRBV6-2 or TRBV6-3 and TRBJ1-5; TCRdb indicates TRBD1, and absent DNA this call remains unverified. Germline V gene data show CDR1 as MNHEY and CDR2 as SVGEGT. This CDR3 region has 17 residues. The CDR3 sequence: CASSYHRTGYSNQPQHF.

This chain uses TRBV5-8 with TRBJ1-1. The CDR3 loop spans 13 amino acids. Looked up from germline, CDR1 is SGHTS and CDR2 is YDEGEE. The CDR3 spells CASSLYANTEAFF.

The V and J genes are TRBV6-5 and TRBJ1-1; TCRdb names TRBD1, which stays unverified in the absence of DNA. The CDR3 is 14 amino acids. CDR1 is MNHEY and CDR2 is SVGAGI in the germline V gene. CDR3 loop: CASSYLTGGLEAFF.

In terms of frequency, this clonotype is medium-sized (0.01 to 0.1%). J is TRBJ2-3 and V is TRBV6-4; TCRdb picks TRBD2, but there is no DNA to check that call. The CDR3 sequence is 15 residues long. CDR1 MRHNA and CDR2 SNTAGT come from the germline V gene. The CDR3 loop is CASSATSGGTDTQYF.

V and J are TRBV20-1 and TRBJ2-6; TCRdb indicates TRBD1, and absent DNA this call remains unverified. CDR3 length: 18 amino acids. Germline-derived CDR1 and CDR2 are DFQATT and SNEGSKA (reference sequence). This CDR3 reads CSARYRDRGRSGANVLTF.

The chain has TRBV7-2 and TRBJ1-5. The CDR3 totals 17 residues. Germline-derived CDR1 and CDR2 are SGHTA and FQGNSA. The CDR3 loop reads CASSLISDPRSNQPQHF.

Measured by frequency, this clonotype is medium-sized (0.01 to 0.1%). This CDR3 is CASSEHPRYGYTF. The chain couples TRBV6-1 to TRBJ1-2. Per the germline V gene, CDR1 is MNHNS and CDR2 is SASEGT. The CDR3 totals 13 residues.

This chain connects TRBV18 to TRBJ1-6; TCRdb outputs TRBD1, but without DNA this stays unchecked. The CDR3 runs to 16 residues. Germline CDR1 is KGHSH and CDR2 is LQKENI. CDR3 loop: CASSPDGGTGVLYLHF.

The V call is TRBV19, the J call TRBJ1-5; with no DNA, the TCRdb D assignment of TRBD1 cannot be verified. Germline V gives CDR1 LNHDA, CDR2 SQIVND (reference sequence). The CDR3 runs to 15 residues. The CDR3 region is CASSPPDRANQPQHF.

In terms of frequency, this clonotype is medium-sized. The chain joins TRBV6-2 or TRBV6-3 to TRBJ2-5; TCRdb's D call, TRBD1, is unchecked because there is no DNA. The CDR3 is made up of 16 amino acids. Germline CDR1 is MNHEY and CDR2 is SVGEGT. The chain's CDR3 is CASSYEAGGIEETQYF.

The chain recombines TRBV6-2 or TRBV6-3 with TRBJ2-5; without DNA, the TCRdb call of TRBD1 cannot be checked. The CDR3 runs to 16 residues. Germline V gene data show CDR1 as MNHEY and CDR2 as SVGEGT. This CDR3 is CASSIGSGGALETQYF.